The present T cell receptor (beta chain) was sequenced within a study of patients and donors after allogeneic stem cell transplantation (dated by TCRdb to the early 2020s). Relative to germline, V is 0 bases shorter and J is 7 bases shorter, with 14 bases between their ends. The CDR3 runs 14 amino acids, cysteine and phenylalanine included. Left in the record is the CDR3 DNA by itself, 42 bases read in frame from the first base. CDR1 and CDR2, per the germline V gene, are SGHRS and YFSETQ. For this clonotype: Which antigen it targets is not known. No much larger clone exists at a distance of one base, and base qualities are not known.

The library came from RT-PCR. Sequenced on a NextSeq 550. TCRdb reworked the public reads: Q25 trimming with fastp, MiXCR clone assembly, productive beta chains retained. For every CDR3 protein sequence, its rows merge into one entry that carries the most common genes and DNA. Within this sample are fewer than 500,000 distinct CDR3 sequences, with about a sixth of them counted one time only. The ten largest account for 7.2% of the sample. This chain is built from TRBV5-1 and TRBJ2-7, with no confidently assigned D gene. The sample was blood, either unsorted or a sorted T cell fraction (not recorded which). This TCR came from a human donor who was either an allogeneic HSCT recipient or a stem cell or donor lymphocyte infusion donor (not recorded which). It is not recorded whose cells these are; they may come from a transplant donor. The nucleotides read TGCGCCAGCAGCTTGGCCCCTACCCCTGGTGAGCAGTACTTC. Its protein reads: CASSLAPTPGEQYF.